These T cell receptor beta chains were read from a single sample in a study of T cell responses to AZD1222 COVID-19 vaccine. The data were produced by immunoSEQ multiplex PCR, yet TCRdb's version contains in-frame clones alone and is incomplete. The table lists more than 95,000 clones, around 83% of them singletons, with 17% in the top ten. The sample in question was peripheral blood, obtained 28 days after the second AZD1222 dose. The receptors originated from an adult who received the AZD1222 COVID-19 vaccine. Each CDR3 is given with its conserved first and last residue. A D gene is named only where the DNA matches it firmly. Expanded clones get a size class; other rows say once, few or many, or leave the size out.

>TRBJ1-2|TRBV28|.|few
CASSLPRGRLGGYTF
TGTGCCAGCAGCCTACCCCGGGGAAGGTTAGGTGGCTACACCTTC
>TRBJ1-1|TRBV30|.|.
CAWRPLGGRTEAFF
TGTGCCTGGAGGCCCTTGGGGGGGCGTACTGAAGCTTTCTTT
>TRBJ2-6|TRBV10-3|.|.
CAISEVGEDGANVLTF
TGTGCCATCAGTGAGGTCGGGGAGGATGGGGCCAACGTCCTGACTTTC
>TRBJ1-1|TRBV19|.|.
CASSMSGPEAFF
TGTGCCAGTAGTATGTCCGGGCCTGAAGCTTTCTTT
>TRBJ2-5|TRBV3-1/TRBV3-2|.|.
CASSQVGAVETQYF
TGTGCCAGCAGCCAAGTGGGGGCGGTAGAGACCCAGTACTTC
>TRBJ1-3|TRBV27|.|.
CASSSTNPGNTIYF
TGTGCCAGCAGTTCCACGAACCCAGGAAACACCATATATTTT
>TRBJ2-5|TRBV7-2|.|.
CASSFSPGQETQYF
TGTGCCAGCAGCTTTAGTCCAGGACAAGAGACCCAGTACTTC
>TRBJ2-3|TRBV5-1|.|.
CASSLLTTDTQYF
TGCGCCAGCAGCTTACTCACCACAGATACGCAGTATTTT
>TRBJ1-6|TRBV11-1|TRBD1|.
CASSWDRLNSPLHF
TGTGCCAGCAGCTGGGACAGGTTAAATTCACCCCTCCACTTT
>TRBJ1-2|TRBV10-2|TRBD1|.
CASSGDRGGGGYTF
TGCGCCAGCAGTGGGGACAGGGGAGGCGGGGGCTACACCTTC
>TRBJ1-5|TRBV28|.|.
CASSLRVRNQPQHF
TGTGCCAGCAGTTTAAGGGTGCGCAATCAGCCCCAGCATTTT
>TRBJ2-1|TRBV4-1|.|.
CASSYPGTNYNEQFF
TGCGCCAGCAGCTACCCCGGGACGAATTACAATGAGCAGTTCTTC
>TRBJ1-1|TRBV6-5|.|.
CASSYTTSNTEAFF
TGTGCCAGCAGTTACACGACATCGAACACTGAAGCTTTCTTT
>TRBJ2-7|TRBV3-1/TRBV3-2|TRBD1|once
CASSQDGGQGNEQYF
TGTGCCAGCAGCCAAGATGGGGGACAGGGTAACGAGCAGTACTTC
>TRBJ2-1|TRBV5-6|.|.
CASRPSGGVYNEQFF
TGTGCCAGCAGACCTAGTGGAGGGGTCTACAATGAGCAGTTCTTC
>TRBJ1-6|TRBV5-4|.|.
CASSFRDSYSYNSPLHF
TGTGCCAGCAGCTTCAGGGACTCATACTCCTATAATTCACCCCTCCACTTT
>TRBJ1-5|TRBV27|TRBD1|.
CASSLQGANQPQHF
TGTGCCAGCAGTTTACAGGGGGCCAATCAGCCCCAGCATTTT
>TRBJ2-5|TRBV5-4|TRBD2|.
CASSEGGGLAGETQYF
TGTGCCAGCTCAGAGGGCGGGGGGCTAGCGGGAGAGACCCAGTACTTC
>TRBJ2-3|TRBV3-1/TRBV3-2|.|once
CASSQLSSTDTQYF
TGTGCCAGCAGCCAACTCTCTAGCACAGATACGCAGTATTTT
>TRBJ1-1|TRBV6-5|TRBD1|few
CASIGQGEAEAFF
TGTGCCAGCATTGGACAGGGGGAGGCTGAAGCTTTCTTT
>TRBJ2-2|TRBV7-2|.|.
CASSLGGAQSGELFF
TGTGCCAGCAGCTTAGGCGGGGCGCAGTCCGGGGAGCTGTTTTTT
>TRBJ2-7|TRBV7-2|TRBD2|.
CASSLVPAGGPNEQYF
TGTGCCAGCAGCTTAGTTCCAGCGGGAGGGCCGAACGAGCAGTACTTC
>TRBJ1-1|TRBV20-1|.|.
CSASIGRLNTEAFF
TGCAGTGCTAGTATCGGCAGGTTGAACACTGAAGCTTTCTTT
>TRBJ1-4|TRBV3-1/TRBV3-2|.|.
CASSRGEKLFF
TGTGCCAGCAGCCGGGGGGAAAAACTGTTTTTT
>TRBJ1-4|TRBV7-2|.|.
CASSLHHENNEKLFF
TGTGCCAGCAGCTTGCATCACGAGAATAATGAAAAACTGTTTTTT
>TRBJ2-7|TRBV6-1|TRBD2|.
CASSEALAGGVYEQYF
TGTGCCAGCAGTGAAGCACTAGCGGGAGGTGTCTACGAGCAGTACTTC
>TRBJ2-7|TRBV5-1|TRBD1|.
CASSPALGQGYEQYF
TGCGCCAGCAGCCCGGCCCTGGGACAGGGCTACGAGCAGTACTTC
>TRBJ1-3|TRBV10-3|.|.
CAISGNGNTIYF
TGTGCCATCAGTGGGAATGGAAACACCATATATTTT
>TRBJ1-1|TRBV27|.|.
CASSAALLRTEAFF
TGTGCCAGCAGCGCGGCGCTTCTTCGGACTGAAGCTTTCTTT
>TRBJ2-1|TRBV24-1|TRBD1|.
CATSDPGQGSYNEQFF
TGTGCCACCAGTGACCCGGGACAGGGCTCCTACAATGAGCAGTTCTTC